These 13 T cell receptor beta chains were sequenced from one sample in a study of naive and memory T cell subsets. Both TRBC1 and TRBC2 were covered by a beta constant-region primer of two equimolar oligonucleotides. Four rounds of PCR amplified the ligated cDNA using nested alpha and beta constant-region primers plus SP2. TCRdb analysed the UMI-ligation and nested PCR reads with MiXCR anew, one entry per CDR3 protein. The table shows some 82,000 distinct CDR3 sequences, with roughly 9.2% occurring only once. The sample was naive CD8+ T cells from blood. The source is a human donor in good health.

This clonotype was picked up many times. This chain joins TRBV30 and TRBJ2-3, with TRBD1 as a possible D gene (6 bases). With 5 bases removed from V and 5 bases from J, the gap between germline ends came to 17 bases. The germline V gene encodes CDR1 GTSNPN and CDR2 SVGIG (reference sequence). There are 14 residues in the CDR3. CDR3 bases: TGTGCCTGGCATACAGGGCGATTGATAGATACGCAGTATTTT. It translates to CAWHTGRLIDTQYF.

Ten or more counts support this clonotype. The genes are TRBV19 and TRBJ2-1; weak D call: TRBD1 (5 bases). Germline CDR1 reads LNHDA; CDR2 reads SQIVND (reference sequence). The CDR3 has 15 residues. The V gene lost 1 base and the J gene lost 8 bases, with 15 bases spanning the gap. The CDR3 sequence: CASSIAARGLDEQFF. The CDR3 nucleotides are TGTGCCAGTAGTATAGCCGCTAGGGGATTGGATGAGCAGTTCTTC. Full variable domain (rest looked up from reference TRBV19 and TRBJ2-1): DGGITQSPKYLFRKEGQNVTLSCEQNLNHDAMYWYRQDPGQGLRLIYYSQIVNDFQKGDIAEGYSVSREKKESFPLTVTSAQKNPTAFYLCASSIAARGLDEQFFGPGTRLTVL.

This clonotype came up a few times. This rearrangement joins TRBV10-3 to TRBJ2-7; maybe TRBD1 (5 bases). This CDR3 is built from 12 residues. Germline CDR1 ENHRY, CDR2 SYGVKD. Trimming removed 7 bases from V and 7 bases from J, with 14 bases in between. CDR3 DNA sequence: TGTGCCATCACTGGCAGCCCAGGGGAGCAGTACTTC. Its protein is CAITGSPGEQYF.

The chain employs TRBV28 and TRBJ2-2, with 7 bases lining up with TRBD1. V was clipped by 6 bases and J by 15 bases; unmatched bases: 16. The CDR3 covers 14 residues. Germline CDR1 MDHEN, CDR2 SYDVKM. CDR3 sequence (DNA): TGTGCCAGCAGGACACAGGGGTCTGCTGCGATGTTGTTTTTT. Translation gives CASRTQGSAAMLFF.

This clonotype has ten or more counts. The rearrangement joins TRBV9 to TRBJ2-1, with D hard to call. The length of the CDR3 is 15 residues. V was shortened by 0 bases and J by 6 bases, with 13 bases between the two germline ends. CDR1 SGDLS and CDR2 YYNGEE come from the germline V gene. The CDR3 DNA reads TGTGCCAGCAGCGTAGAGGCTAGTTGGTCCAATGAGCAGTTCTTC. This gives the protein CASSVEASWSNEQFF.

This clonotype was found a few times. CDR3 DNA: TGTGCCAGCAGCTCTAAGGACAGGGGACCCTACAATGAGCAGTTCTTC. This codes for CASSSKDRGPYNEQFF. The V call is TRBV7-9, the J call TRBJ2-1; 9 bases fit TRBD1. Germline-derived CDR1 and CDR2 are SEHNR and FQNEAQ (reference sequence). The CDR3 sequence is 16 residues long. With V trimmed by 4 bases and J by 2 bases, 6 bases remained unmatched.

The chain employs TRBV7-9 and TRBJ2-7; D might be TRBD2 (6 bases). The germline V and J ends were trimmed by 4 bases and 5 bases, with 15 bases remaining between them. The CDR3 extends over 14 amino acids. Germline CDR1 is SEHNR and CDR2 is FQNEAQ (reference sequence). CDR3 DNA: TGTGCCAGCAGCTCGGGACTGACCCCTAACGAGCAGTACTTC. As protein: CASSSGLTPNEQYF.

V and J are TRBV4-1 and TRBJ1-5; the D gene is possibly TRBD1 (6 bases). V gave up 1 base and J gave up 6 bases, with 13 bases separating them. Germline values: CDR1 MGHRA, CDR2 YSYEKL. This CDR3 has 15 residues. The CDR3 is CASSQVAGAAQPQHF. The DNA for the CDR3 is TGCGCCAGCAGCCAAGTGGCGGGGGCGGCTCAGCCCCAGCATTTT.

In this sample, this clonotype turned up many times. This chain links TRBV5-1 with TRBJ2-7, with 10 nucleotides matching TRBD1. The CDR3 runs to 15 residues. Germline-derived CDR1 and CDR2 are SGHRS and YFSETQ. J gave up 5 bases and V 5 bases, and 10 bases lay outside the gene matches. As DNA, the CDR3 is TGCGCCAGCAGATCCAGGGGACAGGGGACCGACGAGCAGTACTTC. It encodes CASRSRGQGTDEQYF.

The table lists this clonotype with a few counts. The chain is built from TRBV27 and TRBJ1-1; D not resolved. The germline V gene has CDR1 MNHEY and CDR2 SMNVEV (reference sequence). Trimming stripped 6 bases from V and 7 bases from J, with 9 bases between. CDR3 length: 11 residues. This CDR3 is CASRGPGEAFF. The CDR3 nucleotides read TGTGCCAGCAGGGGCCCAGGTGAAGCTTTCTTT.

J is TRBJ2-7 and V is TRBV29-1; TRBD1 aligns across 9 bases. There are 13 residues in the CDR3. After removal of 4 bases from V and 6 bases from J, the junction contained 7 bases not matched to a gene. From germline, CDR1 is SQVTM and CDR2 ANQGSEA. CDR3 in DNA: TGCAGCGTTGCTGGACAGGGGATCATCGAGCAGTACTTC. Translated: CSVAGQGIIEQYF.

The sample holds a few counts of this clonotype. The chain couples TRBV29-1 to TRBJ1-2; no clear D gene. V lost 1 base and J 3 bases, leaving 12 bases between the germline ends. The germline gives CDR1 SQVTM, CDR2 ANQGSEA. This CDR3 has 14 residues. CDR3: CSVEGLNTDYGYTF. In DNA form, the CDR3 reads TGCAGCGTTGAAGGCCTGAACACGGACTATGGCTACACCTTC.

This clonotype has a handful of counts. J is TRBJ2-3 and V is TRBV7-9; TRBD1 matches at 10 bases. Germline CDR1 is SEHNR and CDR2 is FQNEAQ (reference sequence). V lost 4 bases to trimming and J lost 4 bases; unmatched junction nucleotides: 8. This CDR3 region has 16 residues. CDR3 DNA: TGTGCCAGCAGCTCACCGGGACAGGGGTTTGCAGATACGCAGTATTTT. Translating gives CASSSPGQGFADTQYF. The full variable domain, completed using reference TRBV7-9 and TRBJ2-3, is DTGVSQNPRHKITKRGQNVTFRCDPISEHNRLYWYRQTLGQGPEFLTYFQNEAQLEKSRLLSDRFSAERPKGSFSTLEIQRTEQGDSAMYLCASSSPGQGFADTQYFGPGTRLTVL.